Listed below are T cell receptor beta chains from one sample, sequenced in a study of radiotherapy plus CTLA-4 blockade in lung cancer. Sequencing used immunoSEQ multiplex PCR; TCRdb keeps in-frame clones, though not all of them. The sample contains about 62,000 clones, around 77% of which appear only once. Source: peripheral blood, taken from a patient treated with radiotherapy plus ipilimumab. The source is a human donor with non-small cell lung cancer who had a complete response to radiotherapy plus ipilimumab. The CDR3 runs from the conserved cysteine through the conserved F or W. D genes are given only for firm matches. Where a row states a size, it is once, few, many or the class of an expanded clone; other rows omit it.

J gene | clone size | D gene | V gene | CDR3 protein | CDR3 DNA
TRBJ1-4 | once | TRBD1 | TRBV18 | CASSEEGAAEVEKLFF | TGTGCCAGCTCAGAAGAGGGGGCCGCGGAGGTTGAAAAACTGTTTTTT
TRBJ1-2 | once | - | TRBV27 | CASSASIANYGYTF | TGTGCCAGCAGTGCCTCTATTGCTAACTATGGCTACACCTTC
TRBJ1-2 | - | - | TRBV28 | CASSLGGAPGYTF | TGTGCCAGCAGTTTAGGGGGCGCGCCAGGCTACACCTTC
TRBJ1-1 | - | TRBD1 | TRBV2 | CASRTGVGTEAFF | TGTGCCAGCAGGACAGGGGTGGGCACTGAAGCTTTCTTT
TRBJ2-7 | - | - | TRBV7-6 | CASSEGVGSSYEQYF | TGTGCCAGCAGCGAAGGGGTTGGCAGCTCCTACGAGCAGTACTTC
TRBJ1-3 | - | TRBD1 | TRBV7-9 | CASSSQGAGNTIYF | TGTGCCAGCAGCTCTCAGGGGGCAGGAAACACCATATATTTT
TRBJ2-1 | few | - | TRBV6-6 | CASSTFSSGGNNEQFF | TGTGCCAGCAGCACATTTTCCTCAGGGGGGAACAATGAGCAGTTCTTC
TRBJ2-1 | - | TRBD1 | TRBV6-6 | CASTFTSGGNNEQFF | TGTGCCAGCACCTTTACGTCAGGGGGCAATAATGAGCAGTTCTTC
TRBJ2-1 | - | TRBD2 | TRBV6-6 | CASSITSGSYGEQFF | TGTGCCAGCAGTATCACTAGCGGGAGCTACGGAGAGCAGTTCTTC
TRBJ1-1 | - | - | TRBV18 | CASSPPKQPNTEAFF | TGTGCCAGCTCACCACCTAAACAGCCGAACACTGAAGCTTTCTTT
TRBJ1-1 | once | - | TRBV7-7 | CASSLDRNTEAFF | TGTGCTAGCAGCTTAGACAGGAACACTGAAGCTTTCTTT